This T cell receptor beta chain was sequenced in a study of human T cells and chemical hapten exposure. The CDR3 is 12 residues long. V shed 4 bases, J shed 8 bases, and the junction held 2 bases outside the gene matches. In germline, CDR1 is MRHNA, CDR2 SNTAGT. This clonotype was found a few times. From the RACE reads, TCRdb called clonotypes with MiXCR, one entry per CDR3 protein. The table includes about 400,000 distinct CDR3 sequences, under 6.5% detected once. Documented time point: patch test 2, 6 weeks after DPC sensitization. The treatment denotes: therapeutic diphenylcyclopropenone sensitization with weekly scalp DPC.

The sequence came from a woman in her late teens or twenties with alopecia areata. Some clones in this sample may be carry-over from other donors' samples. The chain combines TRBV6-4 with TRBJ2-1; 7 nucleotides align to TRBD1. Specimen: whole blood, collected in connection with sensitization to the hapten diphenylcyclopropenone (DPC). The CDR3 nucleotides are TGTGCCAGCAGTGGACAGGGAGATGAGCAGTTCTTC. Encoded protein: CASSGQGDEQFF.